This TCR beta chain originates from a study of blood T cell repertoires in COVID-19 (dated by TCRdb to about 2020). Concerning the study at large: Collaborator samples came from the United States, Italy and Spain and covered acute and convalescent phases of COVID-19. The material from the prospective study consisted of cDNA or gDNA derived from T cells, B-cell-depleted T cells, or PBMCs. Deeply sampled blood TCRbeta repertoires from subjects exposed to, actively infected with, or recovered from COVID-19 were included in the dataset. A freely available public database, intended as a resource for researchers studying the immune response to SARS-CoV-2, is where the repertoires were released. Samples came from the ongoing ImmuneRACE study (first 160 participants) plus 1,254 subjects from 6 global collaborators. A de-identified subject ID, COVID-19 status, age in years and sex were almost always included in the sample metadata. Where HLA class I and class II types were available, the types were taken from metadata supplied by the sample provider, not from assay-based typing.

In this sample, this clone turned up a few times. Its specific antigen is unknown. The record has no base qualities; no much larger clone is one base away. Whole blood was collected in K2EDTA tubes by collaborating institutions according to the institutions' own protocols. For TCRbeta analysis, collaborators shipped samples as frozen whole blood, isolated PBMCs, or DNA extracted from either of those sample types. Summary of the overall study and its limitations: The quantity of clinical and demographic metadata differed by source and by participant and was supplied without curation.

TCRbeta CDR3 regions were amplified from genomic DNA by means of the immunoSEQ Assay, a bias-controlled multiplex PCR. The study's processing was this. Within the assay, amplification of reference gene primers was used to estimate how many nucleated cells each sample contained. To quantify the absolute abundance of each unique TCRbeta CDR3 rearrangement, sequence reads were collapsed and filtered. Productive Simpson clonality was computed per sample as the square root of Simpson's diversity index over productive rearrangements. In TCRdb, the immuneACCESS table is reduced to in-frame sequences with V and J assigned. These tables do not hold every clone; where another copy was compared, an unresolved V gene accounts for under half, and the others remain unexplained. That table supplies the V and J calls and clone size; D and trimming were determined from the DNA. The table for this sample lists around 120,000 clones; about four fifths of them were counted only once. In total, the top ten clones hold about 2.3% of the sample.

The TCR was taken from a man aged 65 to 85 with acute or convalescent COVID-19. Specimen: peripheral blood.

The sequenced DNA: TGCGCCAGCAGCCTCGGGACTAGCGGGGGGGCTCAAGAGACCCAGTACTTC. Its protein product is CASSLGTSGGAQETQYF. The sequence joins TRBV4-1 to TRBJ2-5; the junction holds 16 bases that match TRBD2. CDR1 and CDR2 were assigned from the germline V gene as MGHRA and YSYEKL. The CDR3 runs 17 residues from the cysteine to the phenylalanine. The entry retains the CDR3 DNA only, 51 bases that are in frame from base 1. At the junction V is shortened by 4 bases and J by 2 bases; bases outside the gene matches: 4.